The 9 T cell receptor beta chains reported below all come from one sample, sequenced in a study of blood T cells in healthy people across ages. Alongside a J-beta primer mix, a sample-barcoded 5' primer served in a second PCR lasting about 6 to 11 cycles. Via MiXCR, TCRdb re-called the 5' RACE reads, giving one row per CDR3 protein. The sample yields hundreds of thousands of distinct CDR3 sequences, nearly 60% seen once. The specimen sequenced was blood. The receptors come from a man aged 30 to 45 in good health.

A few counts support this clonotype. The V and J genes are TRBV30 and TRBJ1-5; D call uncertain. Looked up from germline, CDR1 is GTSNPN and CDR2 is SVGIG (reference sequence). This CDR3 has 13 residues. Trimming took off 5 bases at V and 1 base at J, with 9 bases between the two ends. The CDR3 bases are TGTGCCTGGGCTTTGGACAGCAATCAGCCCCAGCATTTT. Its protein product is CAWALDSNQPQHF.

The table lists this clonotype with a few counts. This chain connects TRBV6-2 or TRBV6-3 to TRBJ2-5; D not certain. The CDR3 has 13 residues. In germline, CDR1 is MNHEY, CDR2 SVGEGT. Trimming shortened V by 2 bases and J by 4 bases, and 8 bases separated the two germline ends. This chain's CDR3 is CASSYMGRETQYF. The CDR3 bases are TGTGCCAGCAGTTACATGGGCAGAGAGACCCAGTACTTC.

This chain joins TRBV12-3 or TRBV12-4 and TRBJ2-3; D is uncertain. The CDR3 runs 13 residues. Trimming removed 6 bases from V and 8 bases from J, with 15 bases in between. Here the CDR3 reads CASSSEVVGTQYF. In DNA, the CDR3 is TGTGCCAGCAGCTCTGAGGTGGTAGGTACGCAGTATTTT.

The chain has TRBV6-5 and TRBJ1-4; D might be TRBD1 (6 bases). The CDR3 runs to 15 residues. Germline CDR1 reads MNHEY; CDR2 reads SVGAGI. The germline V and J ends were trimmed by 1 base and 8 bases, with 14 bases remaining between them. As DNA, the CDR3 is TGTGCCAGCAGTTACTATCCAGGGGAGAAAGAAAAACTGTTTTTT. The encoded protein is CASSYYPGEKEKLFF.

The J gene is TRBJ1-2, the V gene TRBV12-3 or TRBV12-4; a weak D match, TRBD1 (5 bases). This CDR3 contains 14 residues. Trimming took 2 bases from V and 0 from J, leaving 7 bases between them. As DNA, the CDR3 is TGTGCCAGCAGTTTAATGGGGGCTAACTATGGCTACACCTTC. Its protein product is CASSLMGANYGYTF.

This clonotype was observed a handful of times. The genes are TRBV9 and TRBJ2-4; 9 nucleotides align to TRBD1. The CDR3 is 14 residues long. V lost 2 bases, J lost 13 bases, and 10 bases stayed unmatched. Germline loops: CDR1 SGDLS, CDR2 YYNGEE. The CDR3 DNA sequence: TGTGCCAGCAGCGTGGAGGGACAGGGTCTGTCGCAGTACTTC. It encodes CASSVEGQGLSQYF.

The chain links TRBV20-1 to TRBJ2-4; maybe TRBD2 (6 bases). Trimming removed 5 bases from V and 13 bases from J, with 36 bases in between. Germline-derived CDR1 and CDR2 are DFQATT and SNEGSKA (reference sequence). CDR3 length equals 18 residues. The CDR3 here is CSAALAGGPFGSYNEQYF. CDR3 bases: TGCAGTGCTGCACTAGCAGGAGGTCCCTTCGGCTCCTACAATGAGCAGTACTTC.

This clonotype turned up a few times. DNA for the CDR3: TGTGCCAGCAGCTCTAGCGGGACTCTCTCCTACGAGCAGTACTTC. Its protein is CASSSSGTLSYEQYF. The V and J genes are TRBV6-6 and TRBJ2-7; 9 bases map to TRBD2. The CDR3 contains 15 residues. The germline V gene has CDR1 MNHNY and CDR2 SVGAGI (reference sequence). V gave up 6 bases and J gave up 0 bases; unmatched junction bases: 6.

The chain uses TRBV3-1 and TRBJ2-5; 8 nucleotides line up with TRBD1. Near its end, the DNA agrees better with TRBJ2-7, so the J call may be wrong. The germline V gene has CDR1 LGHDT and CDR2 YNNKEL (reference sequence). The CDR3 is 15 residues long. The CDR3 loop reads CASSRRTGLGHEQYF. The CDR3 DNA reads TGTGCCAGCTCCCGTAGGACAGGGTTGGGCCACGAGCAGTACTTC.